This T cell receptor beta chain was sequenced during a study of chemoradiotherapy in HPV16-positive cancers. Study-level background: Functional T-cell assays on two HPV16-positive patients' cells defined candidate HPV-specific clones and common TCR motifs.

The protocol was immunoSEQ multiplex PCR, while the TCRdb copy is restricted to in-frame clones and leaves out a portion. Among some 70,000 clones listed, 85% to 90% were seen once. CDR3 size: 14 residues. CDR1 and CDR2 from the germline V gene are MNHNS and SASEGT. V shed 5 bases and J shed 0 bases, with 10 bases lying between them. Material: blood, obtained from a patient who underwent chemoradiotherapy. This chain connects TRBV6-1 to TRBJ1-1, with a weak D call TRBD1 (6 bases). This sequence was found in a human donor with HPV-associated anogenital cancer. CDR3 sequence reads: CASSSGAMNTEAFF. The CDR3, as DNA: TGTGCCAGCAGTTCAGGGGCCATGAACACTGAAGCTTTCTTT.